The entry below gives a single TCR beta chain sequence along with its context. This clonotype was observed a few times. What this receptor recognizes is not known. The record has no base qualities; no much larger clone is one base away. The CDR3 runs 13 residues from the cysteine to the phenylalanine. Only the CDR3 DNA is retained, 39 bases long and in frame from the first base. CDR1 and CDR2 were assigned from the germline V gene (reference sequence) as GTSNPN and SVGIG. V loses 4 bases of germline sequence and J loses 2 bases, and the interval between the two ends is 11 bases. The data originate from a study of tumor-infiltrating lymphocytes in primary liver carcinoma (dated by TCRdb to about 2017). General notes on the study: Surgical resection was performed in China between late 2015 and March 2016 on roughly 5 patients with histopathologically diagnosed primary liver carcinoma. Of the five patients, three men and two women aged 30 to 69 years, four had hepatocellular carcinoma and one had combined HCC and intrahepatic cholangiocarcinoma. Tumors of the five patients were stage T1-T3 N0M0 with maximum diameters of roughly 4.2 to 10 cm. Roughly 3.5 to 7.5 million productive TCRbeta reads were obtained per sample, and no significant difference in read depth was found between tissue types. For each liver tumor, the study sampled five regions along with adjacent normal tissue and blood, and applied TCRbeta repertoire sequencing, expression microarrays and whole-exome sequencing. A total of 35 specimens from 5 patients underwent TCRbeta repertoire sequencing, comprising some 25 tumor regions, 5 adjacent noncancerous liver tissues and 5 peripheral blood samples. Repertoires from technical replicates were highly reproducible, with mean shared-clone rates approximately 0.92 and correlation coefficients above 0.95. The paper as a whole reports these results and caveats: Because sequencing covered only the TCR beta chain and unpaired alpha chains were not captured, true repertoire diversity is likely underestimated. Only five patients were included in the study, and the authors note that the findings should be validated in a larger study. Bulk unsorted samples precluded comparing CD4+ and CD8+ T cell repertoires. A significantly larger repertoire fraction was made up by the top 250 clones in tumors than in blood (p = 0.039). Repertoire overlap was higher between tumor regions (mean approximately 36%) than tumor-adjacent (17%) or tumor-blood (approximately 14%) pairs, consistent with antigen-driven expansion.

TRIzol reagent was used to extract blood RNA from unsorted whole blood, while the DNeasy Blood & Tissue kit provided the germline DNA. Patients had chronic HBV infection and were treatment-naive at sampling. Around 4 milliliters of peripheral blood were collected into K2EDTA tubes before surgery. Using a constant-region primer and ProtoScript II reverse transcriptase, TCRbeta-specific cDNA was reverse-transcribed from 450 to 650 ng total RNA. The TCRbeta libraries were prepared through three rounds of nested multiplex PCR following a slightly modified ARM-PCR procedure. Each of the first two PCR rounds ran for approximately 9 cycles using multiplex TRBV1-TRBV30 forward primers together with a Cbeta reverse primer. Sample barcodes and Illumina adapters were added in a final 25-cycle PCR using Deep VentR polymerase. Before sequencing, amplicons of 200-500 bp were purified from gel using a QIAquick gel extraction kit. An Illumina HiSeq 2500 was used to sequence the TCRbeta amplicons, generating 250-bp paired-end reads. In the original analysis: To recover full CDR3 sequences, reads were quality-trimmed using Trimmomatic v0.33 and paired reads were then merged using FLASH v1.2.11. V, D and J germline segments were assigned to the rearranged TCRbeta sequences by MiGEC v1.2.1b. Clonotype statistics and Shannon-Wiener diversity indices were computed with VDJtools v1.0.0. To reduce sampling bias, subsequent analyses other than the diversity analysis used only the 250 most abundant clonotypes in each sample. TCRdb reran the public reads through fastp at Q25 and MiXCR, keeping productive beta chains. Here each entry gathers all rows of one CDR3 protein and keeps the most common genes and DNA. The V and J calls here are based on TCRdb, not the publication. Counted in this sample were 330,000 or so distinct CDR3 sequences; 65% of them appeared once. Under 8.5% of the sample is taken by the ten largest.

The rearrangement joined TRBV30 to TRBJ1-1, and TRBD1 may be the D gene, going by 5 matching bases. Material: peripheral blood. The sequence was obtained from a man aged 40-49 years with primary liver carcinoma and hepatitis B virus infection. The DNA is TGTGCCTGGACCCGGACATTTAACACTGAAGCTTTCTTT. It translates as CAWTRTFNTEAFF. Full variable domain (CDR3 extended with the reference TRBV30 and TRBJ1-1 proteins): SQTIHQWPATLVQPVGSPLSLECTVEGTSNPNLYWYRQAAGRGLQLLFYSVGIGQISSEVPQNLSASRPQDRQFILSSKKLLLSDSGFYLCAWTRTFNTEAFFGQGTRLTVV.